The rows below give T cell receptor beta chains drawn from one sample of a study of neoadjuvant nivolumab and ipilimumab in lung cancer. Produced via immunoSEQ multiplex PCR; TCRdb's table is partial and in-frame only. Of about 18,000 clones detected, around 86% appear once; the ten largest clones hold over 2%. The sample was peripheral blood, taken before neoadjuvant nivolumab, alone or with ipilimumab. The receptor set was obtained from an adult with non-small cell lung cancer. Both conserved end residues are part of each CDR3. D genes are given only for firm matches. Some rows mark clone size as missing; the rest say once, few, many or name a class of expanded clone.

13 | TRBJ2-7 | . | TRBV7-8 | TRBD2 | CASSPGGGGEQYF | TGTGCCAGCAGCCCGGGGGGGGGAGGCGAGCAGTACTTC
16 | TRBJ2-7 | . | TRBV4-3 | TRBD2 | CASSQDRAGAVYEQYF | TGCGCCAGCAGCCAAGACAGAGCGGGAGCAGTCTACGAGCAGTACTTC
14 | TRBJ2-1 | few | TRBV10-3 | . | CATKALSPTNEQFF | TGTGCCACAAAAGCGTTGTCCCCCACCAATGAGCAGTTCTTC
14 | TRBJ2-2 | medium-sized | TRBV7-9 | . | CASSLNPNTGELFF | TGTGCCAGCAGCTTAAACCCGAACACCGGGGAGCTGTTTTTT
14 | TRBJ1-2 | once | TRBV6-1 | . | CAGRGTGLHYGYTF | TGTGCCGGCCGAGGCACAGGGCTGCACTATGGCTACACCTTC
14 | TRBJ2-5 | . | TRBV7-8 | . | CASSQLLRRETQYF | TGTGCCAGCAGCCAACTTCTAAGGAGAGAGACCCAGTACTTC
15 | TRBJ2-5 | once | TRBV11-2 | . | CASSFDGSGQETQYF | TGTGCCAGCAGCTTTGATGGTTCAGGTCAAGAGACCCAGTACTTC
14 | TRBJ2-7 | . | TRBV9 | TRBD2 | CASSEAGLVDEQYF | TGTGCCAGCAGCGAGGCCGGACTAGTTGACGAGCAGTACTTC
16 | TRBJ2-1 | . | TRBV12-5 | TRBD2 | CASGADTSGRYNEQFF | TGTGCTAGTGGTGCAGATACTAGCGGGAGGTACAATGAGCAGTTCTTC
14 | TRBJ2-1 | . | TRBV9 | TRBD2 | CASSVGLADNEQFF | TGTGCCAGCAGCGTAGGACTAGCAGACAATGAGCAGTTCTTC
14 | TRBJ1-5 | . | TRBV6-6 | . | CASSYVGAFQPQHF | TGTGCCAGCAGTTACGTGGGGGCTTTCCAGCCCCAGCATTTT
14 | TRBJ1-3 | . | TRBV7-6 | . | CASSLGLPGNTIYF | TGTGCCAGCAGCTTAGGATTGCCTGGAAACACCATATATTTT
14 | TRBJ2-5 | . | TRBV29-1 | . | CSVHAGSNKETQYF | TGCAGCGTTCATGCTGGCAGCAACAAAGAGACCCAGTACTTC
14 | TRBJ2-7 | . | TRBV6-1 | . | CASSELERRNEQYF | TGTGCCAGCAGTGAACTCGAGAGACGCAACGAGCAGTACTTC
12 | TRBJ1-2 | . | TRBV30 | . | CAWIAQAYGYTF | TGTGCCTGGATCGCGCAGGCATATGGCTACACCTTC
13 | TRBJ1-4 | . | TRBV30 | . | CAWSVGVSGKLFF | TGTGCCTGGAGTGTGGGGGTTTCCGGGAAACTGTTTTTT
15 | TRBJ2-3 | . | TRBV5-1 | . | CASSFLASFTDTQYF | TGCGCCAGCAGCTTCCTAGCGTCTTTCACCGATACGCAGTATTTT
16 | TRBJ2-2 | once | TRBV5-1 | TRBD2 | CASSPLAGANTGELFF | TGCGCCAGCAGCCCTCTAGCGGGAGCGAACACCGGGGAGCTGTTTTTT
11 | TRBJ1-1 | . | TRBV6-1 | . | CAHRENTEAFF | TGTGCCCACAGGGAGAACACTGAAGCTTTCTTT
13 | TRBJ2-3 | . | TRBV5-1 | . | CASSSMGPDTQYF | TGCGCCAGCAGCTCGATGGGGCCAGATACGCAGTATTTT
15 | TRBJ2-5 | . | TRBV30 | TRBD1 | CAWSPGQGQQETQYF | TGTGCCTGGAGCCCGGGACAGGGTCAACAAGAGACCCAGTACTTC
15 | TRBJ1-2 | once | TRBV5-6 | . | CASSSSTLGGYGYTF | TGTGCCAGCAGTTCGAGTACCCTGGGGGGTTATGGCTACACCTTC
15 | TRBJ2-1 | . | TRBV29-1 | . | CSTQGGGGGVDEQFF | TGCAGCACCCAAGGAGGGGGTGGCGGAGTCGATGAGCAGTTCTTC
15 | TRBJ1-2 | . | TRBV7-2 | . | CASSDYRGGGDGYTF | TGTGCCAGCAGCGACTATAGAGGGGGGGGAGATGGCTACACCTTC
12 | TRBJ1-1 | once | TRBV29-1 | . | CSVSQNQREAFF | TGCAGCGTTTCACAGAACCAACGGGAGGCTTTCTTT
12 | TRBJ1-5 | . | TRBV7-9 | . | CASSLTDQPQHF | TGTGCCAGCAGCTTAACGGATCAGCCCCAGCATTTT
14 | TRBJ1-3 | . | TRBV5-6 | . | CASSLYETGNTIYF | TGTGCCAGCAGCTTGTACGAGACTGGAAACACCATATATTTT
16 | TRBJ1-4 | . | TRBV4-3 | . | CASSQDWTEPGKKLFF | TGCGCCAGCAGCCAAGATTGGACAGAGCCAGGAAAAAAACTGTTTTTT
15 | TRBJ2-1 | . | TRBV5-1 | . | CASSLATAYNNEQFF | TGCGCCAGCAGCTTGGCCACAGCGTATAACAATGAGCAGTTCTTC
16 | TRBJ2-2 | once | TRBV4-1 | TRBD1 | CASSSARGTGTGELFF | TGCGCCAGCAGTTCCGCCAGGGGGACGGGAACCGGGGAGCTGTTTTTT
16 | TRBJ1-5 | large | TRBV4-2 | . | CASSQEFGNSNQPQHF | TGTGCCAGCAGCCAAGAGTTCGGTAATAGCAATCAGCCCCAGCATTTT
14 | TRBJ2-2 | . | TRBV10-3 | . | CATQRTANTGELFF | TGTGCCACCCAGAGGACAGCTAACACCGGGGAGCTGTTTTTT
15 | TRBJ2-3 | . | TRBV7-9 | TRBD1 | CASSLATGVTDTQYF | TGTGCCAGCAGCTTAGCGACAGGGGTCACAGATACGCAGTATTTT
11 | TRBJ2-7 | . | TRBV7-2 | . | CASSLEREQYF | TGTGCCAGCAGCTTAGAAAGAGAGCAGTACTTC
13 | TRBJ2-7 | few | TRBV18 | TRBD1 | CASSQGQGTEQYF | TGTGCCAGCTCGCAGGGACAGGGTACCGAGCAGTACTTC
16 | TRBJ1-2 | . | TRBV15 | TRBD1 | CATSREVRDRVFGYTF | TGTGCCACCAGCAGAGAGGTCCGGGACAGGGTTTTTGGCTACACCTTC
12 | TRBJ2-1 | . | TRBV29-1 | . | CSVGEPYNEQFF | TGCAGCGTCGGCGAACCCTACAATGAGCAGTTCTTC
17 | TRBJ2-5 | . | TRBV12-2 | . | CASPAGPSGGEWETQYF | TGTGCAAGTCCCGCAGGGCCTAGCGGAGGAGAATGGGAGACCCAGTACTTC
16 | TRBJ1-3 | . | TRBV6-5 | TRBD1 | CASSYTQQGGGNTIYF | TGTGCCAGCAGTTACACCCAACAGGGGGGAGGAAACACCATATATTTT
15 | TRBJ1-2 | . | TRBV7-9 | . | CASSSRMRQDYGYTF | TGTGCCAGCAGCTCCCGTATGAGGCAAGACTATGGCTACACCTTC